This TCR beta chain was identified during a study of CD8 T cells in Susac syndrome (dated by TCRdb to between 2018 and 2021). For the study in its entirety: Whether CD8+ T cell activation and differentiation in Susac syndrome was antigen driven was tested using repertoire sequencing.

What the authors observed across the whole study: The TCR sequencing and HLA analysis was acknowledged to have included a relatively small number of individuals.

High-throughput TCR beta sequencing profiled peripheral blood CD8+ and CD4+ T cells from healthy donors, Susac syndrome patients and multiple sclerosis patients. Multiple sclerosis controls were treatment-naive patients with stable or active relapsing-remitting disease fulfilling revised McDonald criteria. CD8+ TEMRA cells were enriched by FACS, while bulk CD8+ and CD4+ T cells were purified by magnetic negative isolation. Blood was collected in EDTA tubes and processed within 24 hours, with PBMCs isolated through density gradient centrifugation. PBMCs intended for TCR sequencing were cryopreserved in liquid nitrogen and thawed later in a water bath at 37 degrees C. A purity of at least 90% was achieved for sorted or isolated CD4+, CD8+ and CD8+ TEMRA cells. RNA was extracted using the RNeasy kit, and roughly 0.45 to 1 microgram was reverse transcribed with random hexamers. The immunoSEQ multiplex PCR assay, which covers 54 Vbeta and 13 Jbeta segments, was used to amplify TCR beta CDR3 regions. PCR amplification bias was corrected using a synthetic template baseline for primer optimization and computational correction. The published analysis was carried out like this. Reads were annotated to V, D and J genes per IMGT and analyzed with immunoSEQ Analyzer, keeping only productive sequences. To calculate clonality, Shannon entropy was normalized by log2 of the number of productive unique sequences and then subtracted from one. Public and private clones were assessed among the 100 most prevalent clones of each patient and control. Susac-specific clones were defined as absent from healthy and MS cohorts, 850 to 1,300 published viral clones and other ImmuneACCESS disease sequences. TCRdb's own reprocessing of the public reads used fastp at Q25 and MiXCR and kept productive beta chains. For every CDR3 protein sequence, its rows merge into one entry that carries the most common genes and DNA. TCRdb, rather than the study authors, made the V and J calls. This sample has a few hundred thousand distinct CDR3 sequences in its table, and 95% of those were observed once. In total, the top ten clones hold roughly 0.09% of the sample.

About this clonotype itself: Its antigen is unknown. Base qualities were left out, and no much larger clone turns up one base away.

The junction shows trimming of 3 bases on V and 1 base on J, plus 6 bases between the germline ends. The germline V gene gives CDR1 as KGHSH and CDR2 as LQKENI. Including cysteine and phenylalanine, the CDR3 has 13 amino acids. Of the read, only the CDR3 DNA is kept; its 39 bases are in frame from base 1. This TCR came from a human donor with multiple sclerosis. Material for sequencing was CD4+ T cells from PBMCs. The sequence is built from TRBV18 and TRBJ1-1; the D gene is not confidently resolved. The nucleotide sequence reads TGTGCCAGCTCACCTAACAGGAACACTGAAGCTTTCTTT. Its protein reads: CASSPNRNTEAFF.